This is a list of T cell receptor beta chains from one sample in a study of T cell repertoires in cytomegalovirus infection. TCRdb passed the reads through MiXCR, listing each CDR3 protein once. The sample yields approximately 490,000 distinct CDR3 sequences, approximately 11% seen once. The source material was PBMCs. The source of these receptors is a human donor in good health (CMV status not recorded). Some clones in this sample may be carry-over from other donors' samples. The CDR3 runs from the conserved cysteine through the conserved F or W. Fields, in order: V gene, J gene, clone size, D gene, CDR3 DNA, CDR3 protein. The D gene is left open where the match is weak. Part of the rows lack a size; the others show once, few, many or a class for expanded clones.

TRBV25-1	TRBJ2-7	few	TRBD1	TGTGCCAGCAGTGGGACAGGGCAATACGGAGAGCAGTACTTC	CASSGTGQYGEQYF
TRBV6-6	TRBJ1-1	many	-	TGTGCCAGCAGTTTTCTGGAGGGCACTGAAGCTTTCTTT	CASSFLEGTEAFF
TRBV4-1	TRBJ1-5	many	-	TGCGCCAGCAGCGCCCGGGACCCTAGTCAGCCCCAGCATTTT	CASSARDPSQPQHF
TRBV25-1	TRBJ1-5	-	-	TGTGCCAGCAGTGAATGGGGGAAGGTCCAGCATTTT	CASSEWGKVQHF
TRBV10-3	TRBJ1-4	few	TRBD1	TGTGCCATAGGACAGGGGGTTGAGGAAAAACTGTTTTTT	CAIGQGVEEKLFF
TRBV5-6	TRBJ2-3	few	TRBD1	TGTGCCAGCAGGACGGGACAGAACACAGATACGCAGTATTTT	CASRTGQNTDTQYF
TRBV29-1	TRBJ1-4	many	-	TGCAGCGTTGACGCAGCGAACGATGAAAAACTGTTTTTT	CSVDAANDEKLFF
TRBV18	TRBJ1-1	few	-	TGTGCCAGCTCACCAGGGCCGGGGATGAACACTGAAGCTTTCTTT	CASSPGPGMNTEAFF
TRBV4-2	TRBJ1-1	many	TRBD1	TGTGCCAGCAGCCAAGAGGGACAGCTGAACACTGAAGCTTTCTTT	CASSQEGQLNTEAFF
TRBV7-2	TRBJ2-7	many	-	TGTGCCAGCACCCCCCGGGCTAGCCACTACGAGCAGTACTTC	CASTPRASHYEQYF
TRBV14	TRBJ2-3	many	-	TGTGCCAGCAGCTCCCTGGGGGATAGCGCGAAAGGGGATACGCAGTATTTT	CASSSLGDSAKGDTQYF
TRBV11-2	TRBJ1-2	many	-	TGTGCCAGCAGCGGACCGGGACAAAGGGGCTACACCTTC	CASSGPGQRGYTF
TRBV19	TRBJ2-3	many	TRBD2	TGTGCCAGTAGTGGAGTGAGGGGTAGCGGGAGTTTCGCAGATACGCAGTATTTT	CASSGVRGSGSFADTQYF
TRBV6-2/TRBV6-3	TRBJ1-5	many	-	TGTGCCACCGATCCCCCCGCGGGGCCCCAGCATTTT	CATDPPAGPQHF
TRBV11-2	TRBJ1-3	many	-	TGTGCCAGCAGACGATTTGGGACCTCTGGAAACACCATATATTTT	CASRRFGTSGNTIYF
TRBV18	TRBJ2-5	few	-	TGTGCCAGCTCACCGGCGGGGCCACAAGAGACCCAGTACTTC	CASSPAGPQETQYF
TRBV7-6	TRBJ2-5	many	-	TGTGCCAGCAGCTCTCGGACGCGGGAGACCCAGTACTTC	CASSSRTRETQYF
TRBV6-5	TRBJ2-1	-	-	TGTGCCAGCAGCAGGGTAGGCAATGAGCAGTTCTTC	CASSRVGNEQFF
TRBV5-1	TRBJ2-2	once	TRBD2	TGCGCCAGCAGACCCCTAGCGGGAATCGGGGAGCTGTTTTTT	CASRPLAGIGELFF
TRBV20-1	TRBJ1-4	few	-	TGCAGTGCCCTAAATCAGGGGAGTGAAAAACTGTTTTTT	CSALNQGSEKLFF
TRBV7-9	TRBJ2-6	many	TRBD1	TGTGCCAGCAGGTGGACAGGGGCTGGGGCCAACGTCCTGACTTTC	CASRWTGAGANVLTF
TRBV5-1	TRBJ2-3	many	TRBD2	TGCGCCAGCAGACGGCGGGGGGGCCACGCAGATACGCAGTATTTT	CASRRRGGHADTQYF
TRBV6-2/TRBV6-3	TRBJ2-1	many	-	TGTGCCAGCAGTAGAACCATTCGGACAGACAATGAGCAGTTCTTC	CASSRTIRTDNEQFF
TRBV11-2	TRBJ2-1	many	-	TGTGCCAGCAGCTTAGTGACGGAGGAGCAGTTCTTC	CASSLVTEEQFF
TRBV6-5	TRBJ2-1	few	-	TGTGCCAGCAGTGTCCTCATAGCCCCCTCGTACAATGAGCAGTTCTTC	CASSVLIAPSYNEQFF
TRBV10-3	TRBJ2-2	-	-	TGTGCCATCGGCTCACAGGGCCCCGGGGAGCTGTTTTTT	CAIGSQGPGELFF
TRBV5-5	TRBJ1-5	-	-	TGTGCCAGCAGCTCCGTCGAGGGCCGGCCCCAGCATTTT	CASSSVEGRPQHF
TRBV24-1	TRBJ2-1	many	-	TGTGCCACCAGTGATGCGACAGGTTACAATGAGCAGTTCTTC	CATSDATGYNEQFF